These T cell receptor beta chains were read from a single sample in a study of blood T cells in healthy people across ages. A single record per CDR3 protein comes from TCRdb applying MiXCR to the 5' RACE reads. The sample consists of 600,000 or so distinct CDR3 sequences, about 28% of them appearing once. Source material: blood. These TCRs come from an elderly woman in good health. Both conserved end residues are part of each CDR3. The D gene is left open where the match is weak. Some rows have no size entry. The others give once, few or many, or a class for an expanded clone.

V gene	clone size	D gene	J gene	CDR3 protein	CDR3 DNA
TRBV7-2	-	TRBD1	TRBJ1-6	CASSLVWTGGNPYNSPLHF	TGTGCCAGCAGCTTAGTGTGGACAGGGGGAAACCCTTATAATTCACCCCTCCACTTT
TRBV12-5	many	-	TRBJ1-5	CASGTGSLYQPQHF	TGTGCTAGTGGCACCGGGTCCCTGTATCAGCCCCAGCATTTT
TRBV28	-	-	TRBJ2-7	CASRDLNYEQYF	TGTGCCAGCAGGGACTTAAACTACGAGCAGTACTTC
TRBV25-1	many	TRBD2	TRBJ2-3	CASSGLAGDTDTQYF	TGTGCCAGCAGTGGACTAGCGGGGGACACAGATACGCAGTATTTT
TRBV7-2	-	-	TRBJ2-5	CASNDRSSSETQYF	TGTGCCAGCAACGACCGTAGCAGTTCAGAGACCCAGTACTTC
TRBV20-1	-	TRBD2	TRBJ2-5	CSTRDQITSVGTQYF	TGCAGTACTAGAGATCAAATTACTAGCGTAGGGACCCAGTACTTC
TRBV7-2	-	-	TRBJ1-3	CASDQGSGNTIYF	TGTGCCAGCGACCAGGGATCAGGAAACACCATATATTTT
TRBV7-2	many	-	TRBJ2-1	CASSSAPGSNEQFF	TGTGCCAGCAGCTCCGCGCCGGGTTCCAATGAGCAGTTCTTC
TRBV6-6	many	-	TRBJ2-5	CASSSPDSGPYQETQYF	TGTGCCAGCAGTTCCCCGGACAGTGGACCATACCAAGAGACCCAGTACTTC
TRBV5-6	-	TRBD2	TRBJ2-7	CASSLRLAGVEQYF	TGTGCCAGCAGCTTGAGACTAGCGGGAGTTGAGCAGTACTTC
TRBV28	few	TRBD1	TRBJ2-7	CASSSSGQGALNEQYF	TGTGCCAGCAGCTCTTCCGGGCAGGGGGCGCTAAACGAGCAGTACTTC
TRBV7-2	many	TRBD2	TRBJ2-3	CASSPRGGGGNTQYF	TGTGCCAGCAGCCCTAGAGGCGGGGGAGGAAATACGCAGTATTTT
TRBV2	many	TRBD1	TRBJ2-1	CASRGQGAPSVPQFF	TGTGCCAGCAGGGGACAGGGGGCGCCTTCAGTCCCGCAGTTCTTC
TRBV27	-	-	TRBJ1-6	CASSEAGRRDSPLHF	TGTGCCAGCAGCGAGGCAGGGCGCAGAGATTCACCCCTCCACTTT
TRBV30	few	-	TRBJ1-4	CAWAPGYSEKLFF	TGTGCCTGGGCCCCGGGGTATAGTGAAAAACTGTTTTTT
TRBV6-1	many	-	TRBJ2-7	CASTQVNEQYF	TGTGCCAGCACTCAGGTAAACGAGCAGTACTTC
TRBV2	-	TRBD1	TRBJ2-6	CASSESSRTGEGANVLTF	TGTGCCAGCAGTGAGTCTTCAAGGACAGGGGAAGGGGCCAACGTCCTGACTTTC
TRBV12-3/TRBV12-4	many	-	TRBJ2-1	CASSLETGYNEQFF	TGTGCCAGCAGTTTAGAAACAGGGTACAATGAGCAGTTCTTC
TRBV4-2	many	TRBD2	TRBJ2-1	CASSQDRGTSGSNEQFF	TGTGCCAGCAGCCAAGATCGGGGGACTAGCGGTTCCAATGAGCAGTTCTTC
TRBV30	-	-	TRBJ1-2	CAWSVLASFDYGYTF	TGTGCCTGGAGTGTATTAGCGAGTTTCGACTATGGCTACACCTTC
TRBV7-8	many	TRBD1	TRBJ1-6	CASSSGQGSNSPLHF	TGCGCCAGCAGCTCAGGACAGGGAAGTAATTCACCCCTCCACTTT
TRBV12-3/TRBV12-4	once	-	TRBJ2-3	CASSFPRGRFSTDTQYF	TGTGCCAGCAGTTTTCCGAGGGGAAGATTTAGTACAGATACGCAGTATTTT
TRBV6-6	-	-	TRBJ1-4	CASSSYRVTNEKLFF	TGTGCCAGCAGTTCTTACAGGGTAACTAATGAAAAACTGTTTTTT
TRBV16	once	-	TRBJ2-1	CASSRGHNNEQFF	TGTGCCAGCAGTCGGGGACACAACAATGAGCAGTTCTTC
TRBV7-2	few	-	TRBJ2-5	CASSLGGALQETQYF	TGTGCCAGCAGCTTAGGCGGGGCCCTCCAAGAGACCCAGTACTTC
TRBV4-2	-	TRBD1	TRBJ1-1	CASSHLGQGSTEAFF	TGTGCCAGCAGCCACCTTGGACAGGGGAGCACTGAAGCTTTCTTT
TRBV20-1	-	-	TRBJ1-5	CSAIDKNLNQPQHF	TGCAGTGCGATCGACAAGAACCTCAATCAGCCCCAGCATTTT
TRBV30	-	TRBD1	TRBJ1-5	CAWGDRAHQPQHF	TGTGCCTGGGGCGACAGGGCCCATCAGCCCCAGCATTTT
TRBV29-1	many	-	TRBJ1-1	CSAASGVNTEAFF	TGCAGCGCGGCCTCCGGAGTGAACACTGAAGCTTTCTTT
TRBV20-1	many	-	TRBJ1-2	CSASETGYTF	TGCAGTGCTAGCGAGACGGGGTACACCTTC
TRBV11-2	few	-	TRBJ1-1	CASSLVVGAFF	TGTGCCAGCAGCTTAGTCGTAGGGGCTTTCTTT
TRBV28	few	-	TRBJ2-7	CASSSPGTLTYEQYF	TGTGCCAGCAGTTCCCCCGGGACGCTTACCTACGAGCAGTACTTC
TRBV6-1	many	TRBD2	TRBJ2-1	CASSEGSGGANEQFF	TGTGCCAGCAGTGAAGGGAGCGGGGGGGCCAATGAGCAGTTCTTC
TRBV7-9	-	-	TRBJ1-2	CASSLDQFYGYTF	TGTGCCAGCAGCTTAGATCAATTCTATGGCTACACCTTC
TRBV4-3	many	TRBD2	TRBJ2-1	CASSQDVAGGLVSYNEQFF	TGCGCCAGCAGCCAAGATGTAGCGGGGGGTCTTGTCTCCTACAATGAGCAGTTCTTC
TRBV9	many	-	TRBJ2-5	CASSVGTSSGETQYF	TGTGCCAGCAGCGTAGGTACTAGCTCAGGAGAGACCCAGTACTTC
TRBV5-1	many	-	TRBJ2-1	CASSLRGDEQFF	TGCGCCAGCAGCTTGAGAGGCGATGAGCAGTTCTTC
TRBV25-1	many	-	TRBJ2-5	CASRGLGPGETQYF	TGTGCCAGCCGGGGACTCGGCCCGGGCGAGACCCAGTACTTC
TRBV10-3	many	-	TRBJ2-3	CAISETGDTQYF	TGTGCCATCAGTGAAACAGGAGATACGCAGTATTTT
TRBV25-1	many	-	TRBJ2-1	CASSPSWRVNEQFF	TGTGCCAGCAGTCCGTCCTGGCGGGTGAATGAGCAGTTCTTC